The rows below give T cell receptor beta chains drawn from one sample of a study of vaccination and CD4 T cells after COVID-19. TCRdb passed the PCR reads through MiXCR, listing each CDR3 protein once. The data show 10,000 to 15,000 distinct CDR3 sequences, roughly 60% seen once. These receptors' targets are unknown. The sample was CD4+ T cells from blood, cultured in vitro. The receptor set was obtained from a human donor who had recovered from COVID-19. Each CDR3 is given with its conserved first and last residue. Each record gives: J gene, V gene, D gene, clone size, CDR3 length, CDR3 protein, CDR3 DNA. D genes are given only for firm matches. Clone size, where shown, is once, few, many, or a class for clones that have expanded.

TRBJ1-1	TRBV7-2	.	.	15	CASRGLPTLNTEAFF	TGTGCCAGCAGAGGGCTACCGACCTTGAACACTGAAGCTTTCTTT
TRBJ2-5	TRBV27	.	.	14	CASNSAGDGETQYF	TGTGCCAGCAACTCCGCTGGGGATGGAGAGACCCAGTACTTC
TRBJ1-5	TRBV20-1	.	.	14	CSASTGSENQPQHF	TGCAGTGCTTCTACAGGTTCTGAGAATCAGCCCCAGCATTTT
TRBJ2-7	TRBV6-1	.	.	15	CASSEGGAMAYEQYF	TGTGCCAGCAGTGAAGGTGGAGCGATGGCCTACGAGCAGTACTTC
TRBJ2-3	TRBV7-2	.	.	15	CASSSAGKVTDTQYF	TGTGCCAGCAGCTCTGCGGGGAAAGTGACAGATACGCAGTATTTT
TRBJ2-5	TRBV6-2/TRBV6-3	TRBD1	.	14	CASSYVGQQETQYF	TGTGCCAGCAGTTACGTGGGACAGCAAGAGACCCAGTACTTC
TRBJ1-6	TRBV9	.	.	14	CASSEGRMGSPLHF	TGTGCCAGCAGCGAGGGAAGGATGGGTTCACCCCTCCACTTT
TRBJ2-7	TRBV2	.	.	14	CASLYRTGVYEQYF	TGTGCCAGCCTTTATAGAACAGGCGTCTACGAGCAGTACTTC
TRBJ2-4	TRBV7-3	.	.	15	CASSSQAIPKNIQYF	TGTGCCAGCAGCTCCCAGGCCATTCCCAAAAACATTCAGTACTTC
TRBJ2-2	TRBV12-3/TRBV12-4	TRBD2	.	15	CASSPAGRNTGELFF	TGTGCCAGCAGTCCAGCGGGACGAAACACCGGGGAGCTGTTTTTT
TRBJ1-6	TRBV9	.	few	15	CASSERPRQGSPLHF	TGTGCCAGCAGCGAGAGACCACGGCAAGGATCACCCCTCCACTTT
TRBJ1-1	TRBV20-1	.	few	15	CSAREPTKGNTEAFF	TGCAGTGCTAGAGAGCCTACAAAGGGGAACACTGAAGCTTTCTTT
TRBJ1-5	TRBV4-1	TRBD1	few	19	CASSQYGNDGQGGGQPQHF	TGCGCCAGCAGCCAATACGGCAACGACGGACAGGGGGGAGGTCAGCCCCAGCATTTT
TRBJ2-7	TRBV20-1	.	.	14	CSARDGGKPYEQYF	TGCAGTGCTAGAGATGGCGGGAAGCCCTACGAGCAGTACTTC
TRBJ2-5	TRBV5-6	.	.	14	CASSSGSRQETQYF	TGTGCCAGCAGCTCCGGGAGTAGGCAAGAGACCCAGTACTTC
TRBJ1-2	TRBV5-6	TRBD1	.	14	CASSPDGRGFGYTF	TGTGCCAGCAGCCCGGACGGCAGGGGGTTTGGCTACACCTTC
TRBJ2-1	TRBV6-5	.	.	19	CASSYSSGLKTFSYNEQFF	TGTGCCAGCAGTTACTCGTCGGGACTGAAGACTTTCTCCTACAATGAGCAGTTCTTC
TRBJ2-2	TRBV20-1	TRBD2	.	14	CSARMASGSGELFF	TGCAGTGCTAGAATGGCTAGCGGGAGCGGGGAGCTGTTTTTT
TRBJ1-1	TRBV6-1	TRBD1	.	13	CASSLYRGTEAFF	TGTGCCAGCAGCCTATACAGGGGCACTGAAGCTTTCTTT
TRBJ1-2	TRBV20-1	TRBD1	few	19	CSARDFRGAGGTGLGGYTF	TGCAGTGCTAGAGATTTTAGGGGCGCAGGGGGGACAGGGCTTGGTGGCTACACCTTC
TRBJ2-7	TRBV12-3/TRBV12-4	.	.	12	CASSLWAYEQYF	TGTGCCAGCAGTTTGTGGGCCTACGAGCAGTACTTC
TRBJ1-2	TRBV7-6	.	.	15	CASSLTPPGEGGYTF	TGTGCCAGCAGCCTCACCCCCCCCGGGGAGGGTGGCTACACCTTC
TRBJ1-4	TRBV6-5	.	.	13	CASSYRVWEKLFF	TGTGCCAGCAGTTACAGGGTTTGGGAAAAACTGTTTTTT
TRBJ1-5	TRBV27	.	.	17	CASSLTGSPGSNQPQHF	TGTGCCAGCAGTTTAACCGGTTCCCCGGGGAGCAATCAGCCCCAGCATTTT
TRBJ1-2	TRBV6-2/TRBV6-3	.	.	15	CASGPGTGINYGYTF	TGTGCCAGCGGTCCGGGGACGGGTATTAACTATGGCTACACCTTC
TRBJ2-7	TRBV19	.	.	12	CARQETVYEQYF	TGTGCCAGACAGGAGACCGTCTACGAGCAGTACTTC
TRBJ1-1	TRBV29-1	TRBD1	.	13	CSVEGTGGTEAFF	TGCAGCGTTGAAGGGACAGGGGGCACTGAAGCTTTCTTT
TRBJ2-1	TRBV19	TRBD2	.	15	CASSLASGRRNEQFF	TGTGCCAGTAGTCTGGCTAGCGGGAGAAGGAATGAGCAGTTCTTC
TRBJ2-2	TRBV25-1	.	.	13	CASKSDFVGELFF	TGTGCCAGCAAATCCGACTTTGTCGGGGAGCTGTTTTTT